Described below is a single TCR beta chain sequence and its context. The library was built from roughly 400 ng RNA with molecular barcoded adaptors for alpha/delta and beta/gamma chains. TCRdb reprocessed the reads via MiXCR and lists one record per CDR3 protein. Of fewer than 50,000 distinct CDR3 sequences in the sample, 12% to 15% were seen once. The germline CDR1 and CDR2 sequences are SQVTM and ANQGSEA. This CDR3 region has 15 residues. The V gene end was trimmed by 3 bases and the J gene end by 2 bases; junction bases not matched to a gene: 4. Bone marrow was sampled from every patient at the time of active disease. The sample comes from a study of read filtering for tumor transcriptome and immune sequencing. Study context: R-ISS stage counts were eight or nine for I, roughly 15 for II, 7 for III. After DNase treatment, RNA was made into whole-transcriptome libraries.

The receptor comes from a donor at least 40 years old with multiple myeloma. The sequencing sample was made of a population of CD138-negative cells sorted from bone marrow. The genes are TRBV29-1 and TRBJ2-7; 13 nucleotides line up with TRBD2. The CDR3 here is CSVEGLAGYPYEQYF. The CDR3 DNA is TGCAGCGTTGAGGGACTAGCGGGATATCCCTACGAGCAGTACTTC.